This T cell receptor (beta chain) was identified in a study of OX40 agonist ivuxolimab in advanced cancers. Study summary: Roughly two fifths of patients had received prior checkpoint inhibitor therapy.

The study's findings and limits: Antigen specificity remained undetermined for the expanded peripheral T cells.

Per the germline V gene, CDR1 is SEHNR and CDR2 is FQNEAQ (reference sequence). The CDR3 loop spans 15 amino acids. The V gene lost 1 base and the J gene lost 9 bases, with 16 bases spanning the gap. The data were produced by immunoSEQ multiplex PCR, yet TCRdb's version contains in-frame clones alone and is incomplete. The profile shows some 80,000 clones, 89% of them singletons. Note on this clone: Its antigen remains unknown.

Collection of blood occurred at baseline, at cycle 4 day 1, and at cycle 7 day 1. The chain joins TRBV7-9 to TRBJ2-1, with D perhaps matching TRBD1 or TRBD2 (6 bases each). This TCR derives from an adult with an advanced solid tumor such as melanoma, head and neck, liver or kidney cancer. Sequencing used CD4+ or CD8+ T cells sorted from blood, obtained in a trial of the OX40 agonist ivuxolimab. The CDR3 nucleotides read TGTGCCAGCAGCTTAGAACGGAGGGGGGCAAGTGAGCAGTTCTTC. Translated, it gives CASSLERRGASEQFF. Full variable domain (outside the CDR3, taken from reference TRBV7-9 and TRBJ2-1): DTGVSQNPRHKITKRGQNVTFRCDPISEHNRLYWYRQTLGQGPEFLTYFQNEAQLEKSRLLSDRFSAERPKGSFSTLEIQRTEQGDSAMYLCASSLERRGASEQFFGPGTRLTVL.